The clone carrying this T cell receptor (beta chain) has a count of ten or more. The antigen remains undetermined. The data belong to a study of human T cells and chemical hapten exposure. Turning to the study itself: Cases of alopecia areata, totalis or universalis occurred in a predominantly female patient group. The study, taken as a whole, reports: Against controls, expanded TCRs gave rise to significantly more large CDR3 similarity clusters.

Documented time point: patch test 1, 2 weeks after DPC sensitization. Treatment in this sample: therapeutic diphenylcyclopropenone sensitization with weekly scalp DPC. TCRdb called the RACE reads again in MiXCR, with one record for every CDR3 protein. The sample lists more than 95,000 distinct CDR3 sequences, around 10% occurring once. The CDR3 loop spans 15 amino acids. Germline V CDR1 and CDR2: SGHVS, FNYEAQ. V lost 1 base and J lost 5, with 14 bases in between. The receptor's source is a woman aged 45-65 years with alopecia areata. Some clones in this sample may be carry-over from other donors' samples. Sequences were derived from whole blood, sampled in connection with sensitization to the hapten diphenylcyclopropenone (DPC). This chain connects TRBV7-6 to TRBJ1-1; D is perhaps TRBD1 (6 bases). The CDR3 coding sequence is TGTGCCAGCAGCTTAGGGCTACAGGGATCTACTGAAGCTTTCTTT. Translated: CASSLGLQGSTEAFF.